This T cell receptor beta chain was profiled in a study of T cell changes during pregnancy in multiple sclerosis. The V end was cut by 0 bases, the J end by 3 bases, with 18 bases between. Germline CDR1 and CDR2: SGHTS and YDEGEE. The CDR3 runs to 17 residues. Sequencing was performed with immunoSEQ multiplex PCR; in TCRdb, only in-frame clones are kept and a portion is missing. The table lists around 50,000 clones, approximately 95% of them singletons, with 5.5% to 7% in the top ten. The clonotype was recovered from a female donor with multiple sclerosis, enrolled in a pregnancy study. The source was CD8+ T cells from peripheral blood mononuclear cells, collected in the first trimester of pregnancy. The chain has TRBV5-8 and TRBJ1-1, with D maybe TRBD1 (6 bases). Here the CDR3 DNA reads TGTGCCAGCAGCTTGGTGCGGGGGGGGGCCCAGGACACTGAAGCTTTCTTT. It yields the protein CASSLVRGGAQDTEAFF.